The sequence of this T cell receptor (beta chain) was determined in a study of cytomegalovirus exposure and HLA in healthy donors. Study findings and constraints: According to a later analysis, donors in an Asian-associated ancestry cluster reportedly had fewer N-insertions than the roughly 720-donor mean. The productive fraction for most TCR beta V segments was about 87% or about 30% in an earlier analysis.

Only one count was recorded for this clone. The antigen remains undetermined. PCR employed 60 Vbeta and 13 Jbeta primers. Data came from immunoSEQ multiplex PCR; TCRdb stores just in-frame clones and leaves some out. Among about 180,000 clones listed, over 65% were seen once. Per the germline V gene, CDR1 is SGHNT and CDR2 is YYREEE (reference sequence). Trimming pared 4 bases from V and 8 bases from J, leaving 6 bases between. The CDR3 length is 11 residues. Sequenced sample: PBMCs. This sequence joins TRBV5-4 and TRBJ1-4; D is unresolved. The sequence derives from a man between 60 and 70 years old in good health and CMV-seronegative. CDR3 in DNA: TGTGCCAGCAGCATCGGGGAAAAACTGTTTTTT. The encoded protein is CASSIGEKLFF.